The T cell receptor (beta chain) described here comes from a study of T-cell reconstitution after alpha-beta-depleted transplantation in children. This CDR3 contains 17 residues. Germline V gives CDR1 MNHNS, CDR2 SASEGT. V trimming: 6 bases; J trimming: 6 bases; junction bases outside the gene matches: 14. As it was prepared, the TCRbeta library received unique molecular identifiers. TCRdb analysed the PCR reads with MiXCR anew, one entry per CDR3 protein. The sample yields around 480,000 distinct CDR3 sequences, around a third seen once. This rearrangement joins TRBV6-1 to TRBJ1-5, with 10 bases lining up with TRBD1. The sequencing here drew on PBMCs from the stem cell graft donor, taken from the stem cell graft. The sequence was obtained from a human donor who donated a stem cell graft to a child with aplastic anemia. CDR3 sequence (DNA): TGTGCCAGCAGCTCAGACGCGACAGGGGGCGGGCGTCAGCCCCAGCATTTT. It specifies CASSSDATGGGRQPQHF.